One TCR beta chain is described in this entry. In this sample, this clone turned up many times. The clone's antigen remains unknown. Qualities for individual bases were not recorded, and no much larger clone is one base off. For CDR1 and CDR2, the germline V gene lists MDHEN and SYDVKM. V was cut back by 5 bases and J by 3 bases, leaving a gap of 21 bases between them. The CDR3 has 17 amino acids, counting the end cysteine and phenylalanine. This entry keeps only the CDR3 DNA: 51 bases, framed from base 1. Using the deep immunoSEQ assay, TCR CDR3 regions were amplified from genomic DNA by multiplex PCR. For each cell subset, the extracted genomic DNA was distributed evenly across all wells of several immunoSEQ 96-well plates, and each plate served as one replicate. For sorted subsets, around 200 ng genomic DNA, equal to tens of thousands of T cell genomes, was loaded into each replicate PCR. The purified libraries were quantified using a Qubit 3.0 fluorometer, sized with a Bioanalyzer 2100, and then quantified again using the KAPA Library Quantification kit. Every immunoSEQ 96-well plate was sequenced on a dedicated single-read 150-cycle Illumina NextSeq 550 flow cell. Under the source paper's analysis protocol: Because the immunoSEQ output held only junctional sequences and lacked quality scores, the filtering could not match the filtering applied to full-length reads. To assign V/J genes and CDR3, sequences were annotated using PyIR, a Python wrapper for IgBLAST v1.9, with IMGT germline references. Any read was removed if the V/J assignment was weak (E-value above 1e-6), the CDR3 was missing, or the read contained stop codons, out-of-frame junctions, or ambiguous translated residues. V3J clonotypes were defined as sequences sharing the same inferred V gene, J gene, and CDR3 amino acid sequence. To compute the percentage overlap between repertoires, the number of shared unique clonotypes was divided by the size of the smaller repertoire. Repertoire richness was assessed with RTK rarefaction, the Chao1 estimator, and Recon v2.1 estimates of unobserved clonotypes. Generation probabilities for all TCRbeta clonotypes obtained by the gDNA method from a few donors were computed using OLGA. As stored in TCRdb, this immuneACCESS dataset retains in-frame rearrangements with V and J assigned. A fraction of the clones does not appear; measured against another copy, unresolved V genes explain less than half of the discrepancy, and the remainder lacks a known reason. The D gene and trimming were derived from the DNA, and the V and J assignments and clone size from that table. The sample table holds about 990,000 clones, of which more than 75% were seen once. The top ten hold 0.55% to 0.7% of the sample.

The data were taken from a study of shared clonotypes between healthy human individuals (TCRdb year 2020). Regarding the study in general: The cohort comprised a couple of women and three men aged 18 to 49 years. For each donor, CD4 naive and CD4 memory were each given three plates, CD8 naive was given two plates, and CD8 memory was given one plate. Between about 0.94 and 8.9 billion PBMCs per donor were obtained by leukapheresis. The study deeply sequenced blood TCR repertoires of about five healthy adults to estimate repertoire size and the extent of clonotype sharing between individuals. To increase sequencing depth and limit assay-specific biases, different laboratories used diverse techniques to prepare libraries and sequence TCR repertoires.

Results and caveats for the whole study, not just this receptor: Higher generation probabilities were observed for clonotypes shared by all four sorted-subset donors than for non-shared clonotypes. The genetic and exposure-history diversity represented was limited by the small number of donors. Even with the large sequencing depth, rarefaction of the sorted-subset datasets indicated that sequencing was incomplete. Roughly 5.2% of naive CD4, 3% to 4% of naive CD8, 2.3% of memory CD4, and less than 0.45% of memory CD8 clonotypes were shared across several donors. Estimated clonotype richness was generally larger for naive than for memory subsets. Pairwise subsampling indicated that sequencing depth was expected to affect the degree of clonotype sharing among donors. Sampling was restricted to blood, and TCR repertoires in tissue are likely to differ from TCR repertoires in blood.

Donors were healthy HIV-negative adults with no recently reported acute infections or vaccinations. All donors were Caucasian adults living in Nashville, Tennessee, USA. CD4+ T cells were enriched by magnetic negative selection, after which naive cells were positively selected on CD45RA and the negative fraction was taken as the memory subset. After blood collection by leukapheresis, PBMCs were isolated using Ficoll-Histopaque density gradient centrifugation and then cryopreserved in the vapor phase of liquid nitrogen. Analytical flow cytometry was used to check the purity and quantity of every magnetically sorted T cell population. Genomic DNA was isolated from each sorted fraction and quantified by UV absorbance on a Nanodrop 2000c.

Source material: memory CD4+ T cells from PBMCs. The meaning of the sample's cell subset or site label: CD45RA-negative fraction. The sequence was collected from a man between 18 and 29 years old in good health. Some clones in this sample may be carry-over from other donors' samples. The sequence joins TRBV28 to TRBJ2-3; confidence is insufficient to name the D gene. The CDR3 amino acid sequence is: CASSPTQNRYQTDTQYF. The nucleotide sequence is TGTGCCAGCAGTCCAACCCAAAACAGATACCAGACAGATACGCAGTATTTT.